Given below is one T cell receptor (beta chain) in context. The clone's antigen remains unknown. One base away there is no much larger clone; base qualities are not given. These data are taken from a study of blood T cell repertoires in COVID-19 (dated by TCRdb to 2018 to 2020). Concerning the study at large: Collaborator samples came from the United States, Italy and Spain and covered acute and convalescent phases of COVID-19. The material from the prospective study consisted of cDNA or gDNA derived from T cells, B-cell-depleted T cells, or PBMCs. Deeply sampled blood TCRbeta repertoires from subjects exposed to, actively infected with, or recovered from COVID-19 were included in the dataset. The repertoires were released in a freely available public database meant as a resource for research on the immune response to SARS-CoV-2. Samples came from the ongoing ImmuneRACE study (first 160 participants) plus 1,254 subjects from 6 global collaborators. The sample metadata nearly always contained a de-identified subject ID, COVID-19 status, age in years and sex. HLA class I and class II types, where available, came from metadata supplied by the sample provider rather than from assay-based typing. Overall results and qualifications from the work: How much clinical and demographic metadata was included differed by source and by participant, and the metadata was provided uncurated.

The CDR3 measures 14 amino acids from cysteine to phenylalanine. Just CDR3 DNA is preserved here, 42 bases in frame from base 1. Trimming removed 5 bases from V and 4 bases from J, leaving 17 bases between the germline ends. In the germline V gene, CDR1 corresponds to SQVTM and CDR2 to ANQGSEA. In Seattle, one collaborating source enrolled patients while the infection was active and tracked those patients longitudinally over the course of disease. Collaborating institutions collected whole blood in K2EDTA tubes following their own protocols. For TCRbeta analysis, collaborators shipped samples as frozen whole blood, isolated PBMCs, or DNA extracted from either of those sample types. TCRbeta CDR3 regions were amplified from genomic DNA by means of the immunoSEQ Assay, a bias-controlled multiplex PCR. Under the source paper's analysis protocol: Nucleated cell counts per sample were estimated from amplification of reference gene primers within the assay. To quantify the absolute abundance of each unique TCRbeta CDR3 rearrangement, sequence reads were collapsed and filtered. For each sample, productive Simpson clonality was calculated by taking the square root of Simpson's diversity index across productive rearrangements. As stored in TCRdb, this immuneACCESS dataset retains in-frame rearrangements with V and J assigned. A fraction of the clones does not appear; measured against another copy, unresolved V genes explain less than half of the discrepancy, and the remainder lacks a known reason. That table supplies the V and J calls and clone size; D and trimming were determined from the DNA. Counted in this sample were nearly 70,000 clones; nearly 90% of them appeared once. The ten top clones hold 3.4% of the sample.

The chain is made from TRBV29-1 and TRBJ1-1; the D gene cannot be named for sure. The origin of this receptor is a woman in her 50s with COVID-19, enrolled during active disease. The sequenced sample consisted of peripheral blood. This receptor has the CDR3 CSVSLLSFSTEAFF. The nucleotides are TGCAGCGTTTCCCTTTTGTCGTTTAGCACTGAAGCTTTCTTT.